The subject of this entry is one TCR beta chain. What it binds is unknown. This sample was taken from a study of cytomegalovirus exposure and HLA in healthy donors. Overall study results and limits: The study listed approximately 170 cytomegalovirus-associated TCR beta chains. TRBV6-2, TRBV6-3 and some other V segments were excluded as indistinguishable.

Germline lookup yields CDR1 LGHNA and CDR2 YNFKEQ. The CDR3 is 18 amino acids. Losses at the gene ends were 1 base for V and 2 bases for J; bases not matched to a gene: 11. The study ran its PCR with 60 Vbeta and 13 Jbeta primers. Measured with immunoSEQ multiplex PCR; TCRdb has only the in-frame clones, and not every one. The table has approximately 120,000 clones, roughly 72% seen once; the top ten hold approximately 4%. Sequencing used PBMCs. This TCR was recovered from a man aged 40-49 years in good health and CMV-seropositive. The V call is TRBV4-2, the J call TRBJ2-3, with 8 nucleotides matching TRBD1. CDR3 protein: CASSQVTSRGRSTDTQYF. The CDR3 coding sequence is TGTGCCAGCAGCCAAGTTACCTCCAGGGGGCGATCCACAGATACGCAGTATTTT.